The 12 T cell receptor beta chains in this list originate from one sample, sequenced in a study of T cell repertoires in cytomegalovirus infection. Their target antigens are unknown. TCRdb passed the reads through MiXCR, listing each CDR3 protein once. The top ten clones hold about 14% of a sample with some 350,000 distinct CDR3 sequences, about 35% of them seen once. The sequencing here drew on cultured PBMCs, taken from culture after CMV antigen stimulation. Receptor source: a human donor in good health (CMV status not recorded). Some clones in this sample may be carry-over from other donors' samples.

The chain couples TRBV15 to TRBJ2-3, with a tentative D call TRBD2 (6 bases). V was trimmed by 3 bases and J by 6 bases, leaving 19 bases between them. This CDR3 region has 16 residues. Germline V CDR1 and CDR2: LNHNV, YYDKDF (reference sequence). This CDR3 reads CATSSSGTSTLDTQYF. DNA for the CDR3: TGTGCCACCAGCAGTTCCGGGACTTCGACCTTGGATACGCAGTATTTT.

This clonotype was counted a few times. The V and J genes are TRBV4-1 and TRBJ1-1; 10 bases align to TRBD1. Germline-derived CDR1 and CDR2 are MGHRA and YSYEKL. The CDR3 has 15 residues. After removal of 3 bases from V and 5 bases from J, the junction contained 6 bases not matched to a gene. The chain's CDR3 is CASSHTPGQGTEAFF. CDR3 nucleotide sequence: TGCGCCAGCAGCCATACTCCGGGACAGGGGACTGAAGCTTTCTTT.

This clonotype showed up just a few times. The chain links TRBV7-2 to TRBJ2-2; TRBD1 agrees at 9 bases. Germline V gene data show CDR1 as SGHTA and CDR2 as FQGNSA. J was trimmed by 6 bases and V by 8 bases; bases with no gene match: 7. The CDR3 is 14 amino acids. In nucleotides, the CDR3 is TGTGCCAGCTTTGGGGGACAGGGCGCCGGGGAGCTGTTTTTT. It translates to CASFGGQGAGELFF.

The chain uses TRBV7-2 and TRBJ2-1; TRBD2 aligns across 9 bases. V lost 0 bases, J lost 5 bases, and 5 bases stayed unmatched. Germline values: CDR1 SGHTA, CDR2 FQGNSA. CDR3 length equals 16 residues. The CDR3 region is CASSLAIRLADNEQFF. The CDR3 DNA is TGTGCCAGCAGCTTAGCCATTCGACTAGCGGACAATGAGCAGTTCTTC.

This clonotype was found a few times. This rearrangement joins TRBV20-1 to TRBJ2-3; TRBD2 agrees at 8 bases. Losses at the gene ends were 0 bases for V and 7 bases for J; bases not matched to a gene: 9. This CDR3 comprises 15 residues. Germline V lookup: CDR1 DFQATT, CDR2 SNEGSKA (reference sequence). The DNA of the CDR3 is TGCAGTGCTAGAGATCTGGCCAGCGGGAGTTATACGCAGTATTTT. Translated, it gives CSARDLASGSYTQYF.

This clonotype was seen many times. The V and J genes are TRBV6-1 and TRBJ2-3; 8 bases align to TRBD2. Germline V CDR1 and CDR2: MNHNS, SASEGT. The trim removed 7 bases at V and 4 bases at J, leaving 10 bases unmatched. This CDR3 contains 15 residues. CDR3 in DNA: TGTGCCAGCAAGCGGGCTAGCGGGCTCTCAGATACGCAGTATTTT. Translating gives CASKRASGLSDTQYF.

The chain links TRBV12-3 or TRBV12-4 to TRBJ2-7, with 9 bases lining up with TRBD2. The CDR3 loop spans 12 amino acids. Trimming removed 5 bases from V and 6 bases from J; junction bases left unmatched: 2. CDR3 protein: CASSPGLAEQYV. The CDR3 nucleotides read TGTGCCAGCAGTCCGGGACTAGCCGAGCAGTACGTC.

This clonotype turned up a few times. The chain couples TRBV11-1 to TRBJ2-3; D is unresolved. In germline, CDR1 is SGHAT, CDR2 FQDESV (reference sequence). V was trimmed by 7 bases and J by 7 bases, leaving 21 bases between them. The CDR3 length is 15 residues. Written as DNA, the CDR3 is TGTGCCAGCATCGAAAGCTCCCTCCCAGGAAATACGCAGTATTTT. Translation: CASIESSLPGNTQYF.

This clonotype was observed a few times. The chain employs TRBV7-3 and TRBJ2-1; D remains unclear. Trimming stripped 4 bases from V and 5 bases from J, with 6 bases between. Germline loops: CDR1 SGHTA, CDR2 FQGTGA. The CDR3 is made up of 12 amino acids. In nucleotides, the CDR3 is TGTGCCAGCAGCTCCATAAACAATGAGCAGTTCTTC. The encoded protein is CASSSINNEQFF.

The V and J genes are TRBV7-6 and TRBJ2-3; 11 bases map to TRBD2. J gave up 2 bases and V 5 bases, and 6 bases lay outside the gene matches. The CDR3 contains 16 residues. Germline V CDR1 and CDR2: SGHVS, FNYEAQ. Here the CDR3 DNA reads TGTGCCAGCAGCACGACTAGCGGGGCCACCACAGATACGCAGTATTTT. It is translated as CASSTTSGATTDTQYF.

V is TRBV27 and J is TRBJ2-3, with 14 nucleotides matching TRBD2. In germline, CDR1 is MNHEY, CDR2 SMNVEV (reference sequence). V lost 5 bases and J lost 5; bases outside the gene matches: 6. There are 16 residues in the CDR3. Written as DNA, the CDR3 is TGTGCCAGCAGTAGACTAGCGGGAGGGCCGGGAGATACGCAGTATTTT. Protein sequence: CASSRLAGGPGDTQYF.

V usage is TRBV7-9 and J usage is TRBJ2-5; D unclear. The ends were cut back, 3 bases at V and 5 bases at J, with 7 bases in the middle. Germline V gene data show CDR1 as SEHNR and CDR2 as FQNEAQ (reference sequence). The CDR3 has 12 residues. In DNA form, the CDR3 reads TGTGCCAGCAGCTTTGGTACGGAGACCCAGTACTTC. Its protein is CASSFGTETQYF.